These 5 T cell receptor beta chains came from one sample sequenced in a study of T cell changes during pregnancy in multiple sclerosis. The repertoire was sequenced with immunoSEQ multiplex PCR; TCRdb's copy has only in-frame clones and lacks some. The sample consists of about 36,000 clones, around 93% of them appearing once. This sample comprised CD4+ T cells from peripheral blood mononuclear cells, obtained in the first trimester of pregnancy. These receptors all stem from a female donor with multiple sclerosis, enrolled in a pregnancy study.

The rearrangement links TRBV11-3 to TRBJ2-3; tentatively, D is TRBD1 (6 bases). Germline V gene data show CDR1 as SGHNT and CDR2 as YENEEA. The germline V and J ends were trimmed by 5 bases and 0 bases, with 9 bases remaining between them. This CDR3 has 14 residues. The CDR3 sequence is CASSLTGSTDTQYF. CDR3 nucleotide sequence: TGTGCCAGCAGCCTAACAGGGAGCACAGATACGCAGTATTTT.

This clone showed up just once. The gene calls are TRBV4-2 and TRBJ2-1, with 9 bases lining up with TRBD1. The CDR3 is 16 residues long. J lost 8 bases, V lost 1 base, and 9 bases had no gene match. CDR1 LGHNA and CDR2 YNFKEQ come from the germline V gene. CDR3 protein: CASSQVSGQGGYEQFF. The CDR3 region has the DNA TGTGCCAGCAGCCAAGTTTCGGGACAGGGAGGTTATGAGCAGTTCTTC.

V and J are TRBV21-1 and TRBJ2-6; the listed D gene, TRBD2, was not tested against the DNA. TRBV21-1 is marked as a pseudogene. This CDR3 has 17 amino acids. CDR3 nucleotide sequence: TGTGCCAGCAGCCCTAGGGACTGTGCTACCGGGGCCAACGTCCTGACTTTC. It encodes CASSPRDCATGANVLTF.

The chain carries TRBV7-6 and TRBJ2-5; 10 bases align to TRBD2. There are 15 residues in the CDR3. Germline trimming cut 5 bases from V and 2 bases from J; bases unmatched to any gene: 5. Per the germline V gene, CDR1 is SGHVS and CDR2 is FNYEAQ. CDR3 loop: CASSGGTSAQETQYF. The CDR3 nucleotides read TGTGCCAGCAGCGGGGGGACTAGCGCTCAAGAGACCCAGTACTTC.

J is TRBJ1-2 and V is TRBV7-8; D unresolved. CDR1 SGHVS and CDR2 FQNEAQ come from the germline V gene. Trimming shortened V by 4 bases and J by 4 bases, and 13 bases separated the two germline ends. The CDR3 totals 14 residues. CDR3 nucleotide sequence: TGTGCCAGCAGCTCGGCGGTCTCGGGCTATGGCTACACCTTC. Translation gives CASSSAVSGYGYTF.